One and the same sample provided the 7 T cell receptor beta chains below, sequenced in a study of identical twins' blood T cells. In TCRdb, the 5' RACE reads were re-called with MiXCR into one record per CDR3 protein. The sample comprises a few hundred thousand distinct CDR3 sequences, roughly 31% of which are singletons, and roughly 5.5% rests with the top ten. Sequenced material: PBMCs. These receptors all come from a woman aged 18-55 years in good health.

The gene calls are TRBV18 and TRBJ2-1; possible D gene TRBD2, 6 bases. The CDR3 has 17 residues. The ends were cut back, 2 bases at V and 0 bases at J, with 14 bases in the middle. The germline CDR1 and CDR2 sequences are KGHSH and LQKENI. The CDR3 protein is CASSPLQGGGSYNEQFF. The CDR3 DNA reads as TGTGCCAGCTCACCATTGCAGGGAGGAGGCTCCTACAATGAGCAGTTCTTC.

This chain uses TRBV20-1 with TRBJ1-5; 7 bases fit TRBD1. The CDR3 has 15 amino acids. The ends lost 6 bases at V and 2 bases at J; junction bases unmatched: 10. Germline V lookup: CDR1 DFQATT, CDR2 SNEGSKA (reference sequence). The DNA for the CDR3 is TGCAGTGCGAGACGCCGACAGGGTGGCAATCAGCCCCAGCATTTT. It encodes CSARRRQGGNQPQHF.

The chain is built from TRBV18 and TRBJ1-1, with D possibly being TRBD1 (5 bases). This CDR3 has 15 amino acids. The V gene lost 5 bases and the J gene lost 0 bases, with 13 bases spanning the gap. In germline, CDR1 is KGHSH, CDR2 LQKENI. CDR3 sequence reads: CASSTSGLMNTEAFF. DNA of the CDR3: TGTGCCAGCTCAACTTCGGGACTCATGAACACTGAAGCTTTCTTT. Combining the CDR3 with reference TRBV18 and TRBJ1-1 gives the whole variable domain NAGVMQNPRHLVRRRGQEARLRCSPMKGHSHVYWYRQLPEEGLKFMVYLQKENIIDESGMPKERFSAEFPKEGPSILRIQQVVRGDSAAYFCASSTSGLMNTEAFFGQGTRLTVV.

This clonotype was seen a few times. The genes are TRBV20-1 and TRBJ2-7; TRBD2 agrees at 8 bases. J gave up 1 base and V 0 bases, and 5 bases lay outside the gene matches. Germline V gene lookup returns CDR1 DFQATT and CDR2 SNEGSKA (reference sequence). This CDR3 spans 15 amino acids. For the CDR3, the DNA is TGCAGTGCTAGAGATGTAGCGGGGACTTCCTACGAGCAGTACTTC. It specifies CSARDVAGTSYEQYF.

V is TRBV9 and J is TRBJ2-1; 9 bases fit TRBD1. Trimming cost V 0 bases and J 10 bases; bases outside gene matches: 5. The germline V gene has CDR1 SGDLS and CDR2 YYNGEE. The CDR3 runs to 14 residues. This CDR3 is CASSVAQGATEQFF. The CDR3 DNA is TGTGCCAGCAGCGTAGCACAGGGGGCAACGGAGCAGTTCTTC.

This chain uses TRBV20-1 with TRBJ2-7, with D tentatively TRBD1 (5 bases). CDR1 and CDR2 from the germline V gene are DFQATT and SNEGSKA (reference sequence). The length of the CDR3 is 15 residues. Trimming cost V 6 bases and J 0 bases, with 18 bases left between them. The CDR3 sequence: CSAHPDSAVSYEQYF. The DNA for the CDR3 is TGCAGTGCGCATCCCGACAGCGCCGTCTCCTACGAGCAGTACTTC.

The table lists this clonotype with a few counts. The CDR3 loop reads CASRDTSYNEQFF. In DNA, the CDR3 is TGTGCCAGCCGGGACACTTCTTACAATGAGCAGTTCTTC. The J gene is TRBJ2-1, the V gene TRBV25-1; D may be TRBD1 (6 bases). The CDR3 spans 13 residues. Germline V gene sequence: CDR1 MGHDK, CDR2 SYGVNS. Trimming left V 8 bases short and J 4 bases short, with 12 bases between.